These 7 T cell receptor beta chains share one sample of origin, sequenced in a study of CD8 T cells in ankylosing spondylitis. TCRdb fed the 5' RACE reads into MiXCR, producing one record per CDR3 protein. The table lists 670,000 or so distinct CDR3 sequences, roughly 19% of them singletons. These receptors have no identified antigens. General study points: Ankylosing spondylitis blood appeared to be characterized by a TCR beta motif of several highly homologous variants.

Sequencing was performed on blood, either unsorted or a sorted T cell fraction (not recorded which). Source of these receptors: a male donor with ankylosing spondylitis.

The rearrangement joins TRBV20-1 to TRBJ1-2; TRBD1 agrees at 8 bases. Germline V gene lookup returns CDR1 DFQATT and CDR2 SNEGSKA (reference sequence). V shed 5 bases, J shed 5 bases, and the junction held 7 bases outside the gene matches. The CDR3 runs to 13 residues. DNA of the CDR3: TGCAGTGCTCAACGGACAGGGATTTATGGCTACACCTTC. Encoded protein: CSAQRTGIYGYTF.

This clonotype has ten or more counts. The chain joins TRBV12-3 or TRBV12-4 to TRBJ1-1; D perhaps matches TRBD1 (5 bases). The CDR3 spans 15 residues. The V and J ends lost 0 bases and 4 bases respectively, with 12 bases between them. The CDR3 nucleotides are TGTGCCAGCAGTTTAGCGGGGGTCGCGGGCACTGAAGCTTTCTTT. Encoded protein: CASSLAGVAGTEAFF.

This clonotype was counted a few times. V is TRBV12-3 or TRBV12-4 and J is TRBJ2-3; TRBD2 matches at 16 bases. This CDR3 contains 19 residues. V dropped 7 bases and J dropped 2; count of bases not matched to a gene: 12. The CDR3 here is CASTPTPGLAGGPTDTQYF. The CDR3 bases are TGTGCCAGCACCCCTACGCCGGGACTAGCGGGGGGGCCCACAGATACGCAGTATTTT.

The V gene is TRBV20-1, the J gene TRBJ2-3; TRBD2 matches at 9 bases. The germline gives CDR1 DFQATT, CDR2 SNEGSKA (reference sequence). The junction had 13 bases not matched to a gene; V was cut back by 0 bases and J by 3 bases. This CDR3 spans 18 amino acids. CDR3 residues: CSARDVASGKLPTDTQYF. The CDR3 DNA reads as TGCAGTGCTAGAGATGTAGCTAGCGGGAAACTGCCTACAGATACGCAGTATTTT.

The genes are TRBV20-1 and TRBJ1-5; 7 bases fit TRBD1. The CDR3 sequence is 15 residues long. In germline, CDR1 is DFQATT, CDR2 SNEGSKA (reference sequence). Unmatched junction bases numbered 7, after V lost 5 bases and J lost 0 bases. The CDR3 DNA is TGCAGTGCTTCTCTTGGGACAGCTAGCAATCAGCCCCAGCATTTT. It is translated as CSASLGTASNQPQHF.

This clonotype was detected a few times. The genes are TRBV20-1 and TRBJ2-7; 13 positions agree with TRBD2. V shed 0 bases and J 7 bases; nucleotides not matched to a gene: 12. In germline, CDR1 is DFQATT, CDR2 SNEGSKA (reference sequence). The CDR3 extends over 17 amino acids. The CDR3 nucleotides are TGCAGTGCTAGAGAGGGACTAGCGGGACTTCCCGTGGGTGAGCAGTACTTC. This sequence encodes CSAREGLAGLPVGEQYF.

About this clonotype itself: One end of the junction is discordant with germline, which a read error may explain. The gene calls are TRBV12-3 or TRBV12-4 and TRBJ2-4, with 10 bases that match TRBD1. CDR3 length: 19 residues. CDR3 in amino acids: CAISTDRGLSQLAKNIQYF. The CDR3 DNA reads TGTGCCATCAGTACCGACAGGGGGCTTTCACAACTAGCCAAAAACATTCAGTACTTC.